One sample yielded the 32 T cell receptor beta chains listed below, sequenced in a study of cytomegalovirus exposure and HLA in healthy donors. Sequencing used immunoSEQ multiplex PCR; TCRdb keeps in-frame clones, though not all of them. Of approximately 170,000 clones in the sample, around 85% were seen once. Sequenced: PBMCs. These receptors all stem from a man younger than 35 in good health and CMV-seropositive.

The J gene is TRBJ1-2, the V gene TRBV28, with TRBD1 as a possible D gene (5 bases). Trimming took 4 bases from V and 6 from J, leaving 12 bases between them. The CDR3 runs 13 residues. The germline gives CDR1 MDHEN, CDR2 SYDVKM. For the CDR3, the DNA is TGTGCCAGCAGTTGGGCAGGGAGGGATGGCTACACCTTC. It encodes CASSWAGRDGYTF.

This chain joins TRBV11-3 and TRBJ1-1; D ambiguous. Germline CDR1 SGHNT, CDR2 YENEEA. The V end was cut by 5 bases, the J end by 9 bases, with 22 bases between. The CDR3 extends over 15 amino acids. CDR3 bases: TGTGCCAGCAGCCTCGGTCGCGGATGGATGGTAAAAGCTTTCTTT. Translated: CASSLGRGWMVKAFF.

The CDR3 nucleotides read TGTGCCAGCAGTCTCACTCGAACCGGGGAGCTGTTTTTT. Translation gives CASSLTRTGELFF. The chain joins TRBV27 to TRBJ2-2; no definite D call. The CDR3 totals 13 residues. V was clipped by 5 bases and J by 5 bases, with 9 bases between them. Per the germline V gene, CDR1 is MNHEY and CDR2 is SMNVEV (reference sequence).

The chain employs TRBV28 and TRBJ1-5; no clear D. V was trimmed by 1 base and J by 7 bases, leaving 17 bases between them. This CDR3 is 16 amino acids long. Germline-derived CDR1 and CDR2 are MDHEN and SYDVKM. This CDR3 is CASSLYPLGIPQPQHF. The CDR3 nucleotides are TGTGCCAGCAGTTTATACCCTCTCGGGATCCCACAGCCCCAGCATTTT.

The chain employs TRBV27 and TRBJ2-5, with TRBD2 matching 10 bases. After removal of 6 bases from V and 5 bases from J, the junction contained 12 bases not matched to a gene. CDR1 MNHEY and CDR2 SMNVEV come from the germline V gene (reference sequence). This CDR3 comprises 16 residues. This CDR3 is CASSLRLAGVGETQYF. The DNA for the CDR3 is TGTGCCAGCAGCTTACGGCTAGCGGGAGTGGGGGAGACCCAGTACTTC.

The chain joins TRBV7-9 to TRBJ2-2, with a weak D call TRBD1 (6 bases). V lost 5 bases, J lost 5 bases, and 12 bases lay in between. The CDR3 length is 14 residues. Germline V lookup: CDR1 SEHNR, CDR2 FQNEAQ (reference sequence). The CDR3 bases are TGTGCCAGCAGCCGGCCTAGGGGGACCGGGGAGCTGTTTTTT. It specifies CASSRPRGTGELFF.

Here the CDR3 reads CASSSFLSEQYF. The CDR3 region has the DNA TGTGCCAGCAGCTCTTTCCTAAGTGAGCAGTATTTT. The V call is TRBV5-4, the J call TRBJ2-3; the D is unclear. Per germline, CDR1 SGHNT and CDR2 YYREEE (reference sequence). The V end lost 3 bases, the J end lost 11 bases, and 13 bases lay between the germline ends. This CDR3 comprises 12 residues.

V usage is TRBV9 and J usage is TRBJ1-2; the D is unclear. With 0 bases removed from V and 6 bases from J, the gap between germline ends came to 9 bases. CDR1 and CDR2 (germline): SGDLS, YYNGEE. There are 13 residues in the CDR3. The CDR3 region has the DNA TGTGCCAGCAGCGTAGCGGCCCAGGATGGCTACACCTTC. Translation: CASSVAAQDGYTF.

This clone was counted a single time. The chain carries TRBV6-5 and TRBJ2-2, with 8 bases identical to TRBD1. CDR1 MNHEY and CDR2 SVGAGI come from the germline V gene. Losses at the gene ends were 5 bases for V and 6 bases for J; bases not matched to a gene: 8. The CDR3 runs to 15 residues. CDR3 in amino acids: CASSRDRGEAGELFF. As DNA, the CDR3 is TGTGCCAGCAGTCGCGACAGGGGAGAGGCCGGGGAGCTGTTTTTT.

The V call is TRBV28, the J call TRBJ2-7; 12 bases align to TRBD1. This CDR3 is 16 amino acids long. Trimming removed 5 bases from V and 5 bases from J; junction bases left unmatched: 10. Germline V lookup: CDR1 MDHEN, CDR2 SYDVKM. As DNA, the CDR3 is TGTGCCAGCAGTCCACACCCCGGGACAGGGGGCAACGAGCAGTACTTC. It codes for CASSPHPGTGGNEQYF.

The V and J genes are TRBV2 and TRBJ1-4; D is ambiguous. The CDR3 spans 13 residues. Germline assignment: CDR1 SNHLY and CDR2 FYNNEI. V shed 4 bases and J shed 5 bases, with 8 bases lying between them. This chain's CDR3 is CASSGAGNEKLFF. The CDR3 nucleotides are TGTGCCAGCAGTGGGGCGGGGAATGAAAAACTGTTTTTT.

V is TRBV27 and J is TRBJ2-5; 7 bases match TRBD1. This CDR3 has 12 amino acids. The trim removed 3 bases at V and 8 bases at J, leaving 3 bases unmatched. Germline CDR1 is MNHEY and CDR2 is SMNVEV (reference sequence). CDR3 DNA: TGTGCCAGCAGTTTCGCAGGGGGTACCCAGTACTTC. It specifies CASSFAGGTQYF.

This chain joins TRBV30 and TRBJ2-3, with TRBD2 identical over 8 bases. With 2 bases clipped from V and 3 bases from J, the junction kept 16 bases outside the gene matches. CDR1 is GTSNPN and CDR2 is SVGIG in the germline V gene (reference sequence). The CDR3 covers 18 residues. CDR3: CAWSLKRSLAGGTDTQYF. Written as DNA, the CDR3 is TGTGCCTGGAGTCTTAAAAGATCCCTAGCGGGCGGAACAGATACGCAGTATTTT. Using reference TRBV30 and TRBJ2-3 for the parts outside the CDR3, the full variable domain is SQTIHQWPATLVQPVGSPLSLECTVEGTSNPNLYWYRQAAGRGLQLLFYSVGIGQISSEVPQNLSASRPQDRQFILSSKKLLLSDSGFYLCAWSLKRSLAGGTDTQYFGPGTRLTVL.

The chain is built from TRBV2 and TRBJ2-5; D is possibly TRBD1 (7 bases). The germline gives CDR1 SNHLY, CDR2 FYNNEI. This CDR3 spans 14 amino acids. Trimming pared 8 bases from V and 5 bases from J, leaving 18 bases between. The CDR3 reads CASSTGEVGETQYF. The CDR3 nucleotides read TGTGCCAGCTCCACAGGGGAGGTTGGGGAGACCCAGTACTTC.

The genes are TRBV7-2 and TRBJ1-5, with TRBD1 matching 8 bases. Germline V gene data show CDR1 as SGHTA and CDR2 as FQGNSA. This CDR3 has 15 amino acids. The trim removed 5 bases at V and 7 bases at J, leaving 10 bases unmatched. In DNA, the CDR3 is TGTGCCAGCAGCGTTTCCGGACAGGGAAAACAGCCCCAGCATTTT. It translates to CASSVSGQGKQPQHF.

CDR3 residues: CASSLTGGGQETQYF. The CDR3 DNA is TGTGCCAGCAGCTTAACGGGCGGGGGACAAGAGACCCAGTACTTC. V gene TRBV7-3 combines with J gene TRBJ2-5, with TRBD2 identical over 7 bases. J gave up 2 bases and V 0 bases, and 3 bases lay outside the gene matches. The CDR3 loop spans 15 amino acids. Germline V CDR1 and CDR2: SGHTA, FQGTGA.

V gene TRBV5-1 combines with J gene TRBJ2-7, with a tentative D call TRBD2 (5 bases). Germline loops: CDR1 SGHRS, CDR2 YFSETQ. The CDR3 consists of 14 residues. Trimming removed 2 bases at V and 3 bases at J, with 12 bases between. The CDR3 here is CASSFGGSLYEQYF. In DNA form, the CDR3 reads TGCGCCAGCAGCTTCGGCGGGTCCCTCTACGAGCAGTACTTC.

As regards this clone: Other DNA sequences within the sample encode an identical CDR3. The chain has TRBV4-1 and TRBJ1-1; 7 bases are shared with TRBD1. CDR1 is MGHRA, CDR2 YSYEKL, per germline. The CDR3 totals 14 residues. The J segment lost 1 base and the V segment lost 1 base, leaving 0 bases of the junction unmatched. The CDR3 region is CASSQGQGNTEAFF. The CDR3 DNA follows: TGCGCCAGCAGCCAAGGACAGGGGAACACTGAAGCTTTCTTT.

The chain couples TRBV5-8 to TRBJ2-1, with D perhaps matching TRBD2 (5 bases). Germline CDR1 is SGHTS and CDR2 is YDEGEE. Trimming cost V 0 bases and J 6 bases, with 10 bases left between them. This CDR3 has 14 residues. CDR3 residues: CASSLGASSNEQFF. The CDR3 region has the DNA TGTGCCAGCAGCTTGGGGGCTAGCTCCAATGAGCAGTTCTTC. Supplemented by reference TRBV5-8 and TRBJ2-1, the full variable domain reads EAGVTQSPTHLIKTRGQQATLRCSPISGHTSVYWYQQALGLGLQFLLWYDEGEERNRGNFPPRFSGRQFPNYSSELNVNALELEDSALYLCASSLGASSNEQFFGPGTRLTVL.

This clone showed up just once. The rearrangement uses TRBV2 and TRBJ2-2; 7 bases are shared with TRBD2. Germline lookup yields CDR1 SNHLY and CDR2 FYNNEI. The CDR3 covers 14 residues. With V trimmed by 7 bases and J by 5 bases, 7 bases remained unmatched. The CDR3, as DNA: TGTGCCAGCACGGGGGGTCCGAGGACCGGGGAGCTGTTTTTT. This gives the protein CASTGGPRTGELFF. Based on the CDR3 plus reference TRBV2 and TRBJ2-2, the full variable domain is EPEVTQTPSHQVTQMGQEVILRCVPISNHLYFYWYRQILGQKVEFLVSFYNNEISEKSEIFDDQFSVERPDGSNFTLKIRSTKLEDSAMYFCASTGGPRTGELFFGEGSRLTVL.

This clone showed up just once. The V and J genes are TRBV5-1 and TRBJ2-1, with TRBD2 matching over 7 bases. Per germline, CDR1 SGHRS and CDR2 YFSETQ. The length of the CDR3 is 14 residues. V shed 4 bases, J shed 6 bases, and the junction held 7 bases outside the gene matches. Here the CDR3 DNA reads TGCGCCAGCAGCCCCCTAGCGGCCATCAATGAGCAGTTCTTC. It is translated as CASSPLAAINEQFF.

This clone has just a few counts. The rearrangement uses TRBV28 and TRBJ2-5, with D unresolved. The CDR3 contains 12 residues. V was cut by 3 bases and J by 10 bases, with 12 bases left in between. Germline V CDR1 and CDR2: MDHEN, SYDVKM. This CDR3 reads CASSLTLSGQYF. The CDR3 DNA follows: TGTGCCAGCAGTTTGACCCTCTCGGGCCAGTACTTC.

This sequence joins TRBV6-5 and TRBJ2-5; TRBD1 matches at 11 bases. Germline V CDR1 and CDR2: MNHEY, SVGAGI. The V segment lost 4 bases and the J segment 4 bases; nucleotides outside the gene matches: 8. The CDR3 runs to 16 residues. The CDR3 spells CASSSSRTGGSETQYF. The CDR3 DNA follows: TGTGCCAGCAGTTCCAGCCGGACAGGGGGCTCAGAGACCCAGTACTTC.

The chain links TRBV10-3 to TRBJ1-6; 10 nucleotides line up with TRBD1. Germline values: CDR1 ENHRY, CDR2 SYGVKD. The CDR3 runs 15 residues. The junction had 9 bases not matched to a gene; V was cut back by 7 bases and J by 9 bases. CDR3 protein: CAITSATGGASPLHF. The DNA for the CDR3 is TGTGCCATCACCTCGGCGACAGGGGGCGCTTCACCCCTCCACTTT.

The CDR3 nucleotides are TGTGCCTGGAGTGGGGACTTATCAGGGGAGCAGTACTTC. This sequence encodes CAWSGDLSGEQYF. This chain links TRBV30 with TRBJ2-7; D might be TRBD2 (6 bases). The CDR3 spans 13 residues. CDR1 is GTSNPN and CDR2 is SVGIG in the germline V gene (reference sequence). Trimming removed 1 base from V and 7 bases from J, with 14 bases in between.

This clone showed up just a few times. J is TRBJ2-1 and V is TRBV11-2; perhaps TRBD2 as D (5 bases). Germline V gives CDR1 SGHAT, CDR2 FQNNGV. The CDR3 is 14 amino acids. Trimming stripped 7 bases from V and 4 bases from J, with 14 bases between. The CDR3 DNA sequence: TGTGCCAGCATCGGCGGGCCCTTTTACAATGAGCAGTTCTTC. It is translated as CASIGGPFYNEQFF.

The V and J genes are TRBV28 and TRBJ1-4, with 7 positions matching TRBD1. The V segment lost 5 bases and the J segment 0 bases; nucleotides outside the gene matches: 3. The CDR3 loop spans 15 amino acids. Germline assignment: CDR1 MDHEN and CDR2 SYDVKM. CDR3 in DNA: TGTGCCAGCAGTACAGGGGATGCAACTAATGAAAAACTGTTTTTT. This gives the protein CASSTGDATNEKLFF.

The chain links TRBV6-4 to TRBJ2-7; the D gene is possibly TRBD2 (6 bases). Germline CDR1 MRHNA, CDR2 SNTAGT. CDR3 length: 15 residues. V lost 7 bases to trimming and J lost 5 bases, with 21 bases between them. CDR3 nucleotide sequence: TGTGCCAGCACCGACCCCCCTGTCAGGGAGGACGAGCAGTACTTC. It specifies CASTDPPVREDEQYF.

The genes are TRBV28 and TRBJ2-7; D is perhaps TRBD2 (5 bases). Trimming removed 8 bases from V and 2 bases from J, with 16 bases in between. The CDR3 totals 14 residues. Germline V gene data show CDR1 as MDHEN and CDR2 as SYDVKM. CDR3 residues: CASGSPRRPYEQYF. The CDR3 region has the DNA TGTGCCAGCGGGAGTCCGCGGAGGCCCTACGAGCAGTACTTC.

The V gene is TRBV6-6, the J gene TRBJ2-3, with no clear D. The CDR3 length is 14 residues. V was clipped by 7 bases and J by 5 bases, with 16 bases between them. The germline gives CDR1 MNHNY, CDR2 SVGAGI (reference sequence). The CDR3 DNA is TGTGCCAGCACTCTAACCACCGGTGAAGATACGCAGTATTTT. This codes for CASTLTTGEDTQYF.

The V gene is TRBV5-1, the J gene TRBJ1-1; 8 nucleotides line up with TRBD1. Germline V lookup: CDR1 SGHRS, CDR2 YFSETQ. This CDR3 comprises 15 residues. V gave up 1 base and J gave up 4 bases; unmatched junction bases: 6. Written as DNA, the CDR3 is TGCGCCAGCAGCTTGATTAATACAGGGGGCACTGAAGCTTTCTTT. Its protein product is CASSLINTGGTEAFF.

V and J are TRBV5-4 and TRBJ2-7; TRBD2 aligns across 16 bases. The V gene's germline CDR1 is SGHNT and CDR2 YYREEE (reference sequence). V shed 4 bases, J shed 4 bases, and the junction held 5 bases outside the gene matches. The CDR3 is 16 amino acids. The CDR3 DNA reads as TGTGCCAGCAGCATGGGACTAGCGGGAGGGACTTACGAGCAGTACTTC. Amino acid sequence: CASSMGLAGGTYEQYF.